The clone carrying this T cell receptor (beta chain) showed up many times. This sample was included in a study of T cells of healthy individuals. TCRdb recomputed calls from the 5' RACE reads with MiXCR, one row per CDR3 protein. The sample lists some 41,000 distinct CDR3 sequences, 4% to 5.5% occurring once. Trimming removed 7 bases from V and 0 bases from J, with 16 bases in between. Germline values: CDR1 SQVTM, CDR2 ANQGSEA. This CDR3 contains 15 residues. The receptor comes from a human donor in good health. The chain is built from TRBV29-1 and TRBJ2-1, with D perhaps matching TRBD2 (6 bases). The CDR3 spells CSAWRAGYSYNEQFF. CDR3 nucleotide sequence: TGCAGCGCCTGGAGGGCAGGTTACTCCTACAATGAGCAGTTCTTC.